A selection of T cell receptor beta chains follows, all from one sample in a study of blood T cell repertoires in COVID-19. Here immunoSEQ multiplex PCR was the method, and the copy in TCRdb shows in-frame clones only, minus some. The top ten clones hold about 18% of a sample with about 76,000 clones, around 88% of them seen once. Input material: peripheral blood. Source of these receptors: a human donor in a cohort sampled during active COVID-19. Both conserved end residues are part of each CDR3. The D gene is left open where the match is weak. Expanded clones are given a class, and other clones once, few, many or no size at all.

d_gene	v_gene	abundance	j_gene	CDR3nt	CDR3aa
TRBD1	TRBV5-1	.	TRBJ1-2	TGCGCCAGCAGCTTCGCCGGGACAGGAGTCAACTATGGCTACACCTTC	CASSFAGTGVNYGYTF
.	TRBV5-1	.	TRBJ2-3	TGCGCCAGCAGCGAGCAGACCAGCGAGGCAGATACGCAGTATTTT	CASSEQTSEADTQYF
TRBD2	TRBV24-1	.	TRBJ2-7	TGTGCCACCAGTGATTCTAGCGGCGACCCCTACGAGCAGTACTTC	CATSDSSGDPYEQYF
TRBD1	TRBV2	.	TRBJ1-5	TGTGCCAGCAATCTACAGGGGAACAGGCAGCCCCAGCATTTT	CASNLQGNRQPQHF
TRBD1	TRBV2	.	TRBJ1-5	TGTGCCAGCACCCCGCAGGGGGCCGATCAGCCCCAGCATTTT	CASTPQGADQPQHF
.	TRBV6-5	.	TRBJ2-3	TGTGCCAGCCTCCGGCCAGGGACAGATACGCAGTATTTT	CASLRPGTDTQYF
.	TRBV9	.	TRBJ2-3	TGTGCCAGCAGCGTGGGGACGGGAGGCACAGATACGCAGTATTTT	CASSVGTGGTDTQYF
TRBD2	TRBV5-1	.	TRBJ2-5	TGCGCCAGCAGCTTGGGCGGGACTAGCGGGCAAGAGACCCAGTACTTC	CASSLGGTSGQETQYF
.	TRBV7-9	.	TRBJ1-4	TGTGCCAGTAAGGGGCAGTCGAATGAAAAACTGTTTTTT	CASKGQSNEKLFF
.	TRBV11-3	.	TRBJ1-1	TGTGCCAGCAGCTTGGAGGGTTCCGGACGGAACACTGAAGCTTTCTTT	CASSLEGSGRNTEAFF
TRBD2	TRBV27	few	TRBJ2-7	TGTGCCAGCAGACCCCTAGCGGGAGGGCCGTACGAGCAGTACTTC	CASRPLAGGPYEQYF
.	TRBV4-3	.	TRBJ2-1	TGCGCCAGCAGCCAAGACCCCGGGACTGGCTTTCGGAATGAGCAGTTCTTC	CASSQDPGTGFRNEQFF
.	TRBV27	.	TRBJ1-1	TGTGCCAGCAGTTCGACAGGACTGGCTGAAGCTTTCTTT	CASSSTGLAEAFF
.	TRBV19	.	TRBJ2-1	TGTGCCAGTAGTAGAACGGGGGGCGGAACCTACAATGAGCAGTTCTTC	CASSRTGGGTYNEQFF
TRBD2	TRBV5-1	once	TRBJ2-1	TGCGCCAGCAGTACCAGCGGGGGGGGACTCAATGAGCAGTTCTTC	CASSTSGGGLNEQFF
TRBD1	TRBV24-1	.	TRBJ2-7	TGTGCCACCAGAGGACAGGGAGTCGAACCTTACGAGCAGTACTTC	CATRGQGVEPYEQYF
TRBD2	TRBV24-1	.	TRBJ2-5	TGTGCCACCTCTGGACTAGCGGGAGTACCTGGCCAAGAGACCCAGTACTTC	CATSGLAGVPGQETQYF
TRBD1	TRBV7-2	.	TRBJ1-5	TGTGCCAGCAGTCAGACAGGGTATCAGCCCCAGCATTTT	CASSQTGYQPQHF
TRBD1	TRBV2	.	TRBJ2-7	TGTGCCAGCAGTCCTGGGCCGGGACAGGGAGTTTACGAGCAGTACTTC	CASSPGPGQGVYEQYF
TRBD1	TRBV10-2	.	TRBJ2-4	TGCGCCAGCAGTTCGGGGACAGGGGTTAACATTCAGTACTTC	CASSSGTGVNIQYF
.	TRBV27	few	TRBJ2-5	TGTGCCACAAGGGAGGGGGGTGGAGAGACCCAGTACTTC	CATREGGGETQYF
TRBD1	TRBV6-6	.	TRBJ1-1	TGTGCCAGCAGGATTGGACAGGGGATAATTGAAGCTTTCTTT	CASRIGQGIIEAFF
.	TRBV4-1	.	TRBJ1-1	TGCGCCAGCAGCCAAGAGGGGGGGGAGACTGAAGCTTTCTTT	CASSQEGGETEAFF
.	TRBV6-2/TRBV6-3	.	TRBJ1-6	TGTGCCAGCAGTTTAAGCCCGGCGGGGAATTCACCCCTCCACTTT	CASSLSPAGNSPLHF
TRBD1	TRBV28	.	TRBJ2-1	TGTGCCAGCAGTTTATTGAGGGGACAGGGCTCCTACAATGAGCAGTTCTTC	CASSLLRGQGSYNEQFF
TRBD2	TRBV6-2/TRBV6-3	.	TRBJ2-3	TGTGCCAGCAGTCGGACTATCGGGGGGGCCGGGGAAGATACGCAGTATTTT	CASSRTIGGAGEDTQYF
.	TRBV12-3/TRBV12-4	.	TRBJ1-1	TGTGCCAGCAGTTTCGCGGGGTCCACTGAAGCTTTCTTT	CASSFAGSTEAFF
TRBD1	TRBV29-1	.	TRBJ1-2	TGCAGCGTTGATAGGACAGGCGTTCATGGCTACACCTTC	CSVDRTGVHGYTF
TRBD1	TRBV6-1	.	TRBJ1-1	TGTGCCAGCAGTGTTTCTCAAACCATTACAGGGGGTGGATTATTTGGAGCTTTCTTT	CASSVSQTITGGGLFGAFF
TRBD1	TRBV6-4	.	TRBJ1-2	TGTGCCAGCAGTGACTCGAGTCGGGACAGGGGCTCCGACTATGGCTACACCTTC	CASSDSSRDRGSDYGYTF